This T cell receptor (beta chain) was found in a study of tissue T cells after allogeneic stem cell transplantation. Study context: Tissue samples with histologically apparent lymphocytes on H&E review were prioritized for sequencing.

CDR3 length: 12 residues. The germline V gene encodes CDR1 GTSNPN and CDR2 SVGIG (reference sequence). Trimming pared 1 base from V and 7 bases from J, leaving 10 bases between. Sequencing used immunoSEQ multiplex PCR; TCRdb keeps in-frame clones, though not all of them. The sample includes 5,500 to 7,000 clones, roughly three fifths of them seen just once. Autopsy tissues included GI tract, liver, skin and lymphoid organs. Regarding this clone: Its target is unknown.

Study conclusions and caveats: Anatomically similar tissues had similar TCR repertoires within each patient. In patients and mice, blood and spleen missed much of tissue repertoire.

This TCR came from a male donor aged 60 or over with lung cancer. The chain recombines TRBV30 with TRBJ1-2; D is ambiguous. This sample comprised tissue from the jejunum, obtained at autopsy. As DNA, the CDR3 is TGTGCCTGGAGTGAGCGGACGTTTGGCTACACCTTC. This codes for CAWSERTFGYTF.